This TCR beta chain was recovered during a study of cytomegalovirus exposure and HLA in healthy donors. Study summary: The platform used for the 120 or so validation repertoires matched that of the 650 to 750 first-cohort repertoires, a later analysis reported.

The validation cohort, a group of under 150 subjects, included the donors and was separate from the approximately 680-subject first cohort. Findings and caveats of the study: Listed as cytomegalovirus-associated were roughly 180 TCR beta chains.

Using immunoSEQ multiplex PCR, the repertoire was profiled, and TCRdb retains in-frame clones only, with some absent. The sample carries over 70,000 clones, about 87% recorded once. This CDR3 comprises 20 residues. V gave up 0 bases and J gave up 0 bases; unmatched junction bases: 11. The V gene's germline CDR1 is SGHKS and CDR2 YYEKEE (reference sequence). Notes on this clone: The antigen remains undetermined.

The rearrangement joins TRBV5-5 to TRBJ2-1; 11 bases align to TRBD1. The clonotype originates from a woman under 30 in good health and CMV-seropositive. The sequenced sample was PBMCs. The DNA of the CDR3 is TGTGCCAGCAGCTTGGTTCGGACAGGGGGCCATCTGAGCTCCTACAATGAGCAGTTCTTC. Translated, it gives CASSLVRTGGHLSSYNEQFF.